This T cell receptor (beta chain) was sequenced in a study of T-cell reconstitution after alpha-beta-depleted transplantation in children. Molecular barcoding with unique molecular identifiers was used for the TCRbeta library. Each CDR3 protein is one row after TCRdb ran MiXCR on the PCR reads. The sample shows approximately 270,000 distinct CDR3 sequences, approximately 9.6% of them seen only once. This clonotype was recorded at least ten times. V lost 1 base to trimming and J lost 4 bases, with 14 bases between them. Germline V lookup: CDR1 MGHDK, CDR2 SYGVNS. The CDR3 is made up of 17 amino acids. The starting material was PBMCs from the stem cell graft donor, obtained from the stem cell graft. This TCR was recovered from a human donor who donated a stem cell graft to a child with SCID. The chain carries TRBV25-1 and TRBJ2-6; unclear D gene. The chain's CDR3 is CASSESVGVTGANVLTF. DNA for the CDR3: TGTGCCAGCAGTGAATCCGTTGGGGTTACGGGGGCCAACGTCCTGACTTTC.